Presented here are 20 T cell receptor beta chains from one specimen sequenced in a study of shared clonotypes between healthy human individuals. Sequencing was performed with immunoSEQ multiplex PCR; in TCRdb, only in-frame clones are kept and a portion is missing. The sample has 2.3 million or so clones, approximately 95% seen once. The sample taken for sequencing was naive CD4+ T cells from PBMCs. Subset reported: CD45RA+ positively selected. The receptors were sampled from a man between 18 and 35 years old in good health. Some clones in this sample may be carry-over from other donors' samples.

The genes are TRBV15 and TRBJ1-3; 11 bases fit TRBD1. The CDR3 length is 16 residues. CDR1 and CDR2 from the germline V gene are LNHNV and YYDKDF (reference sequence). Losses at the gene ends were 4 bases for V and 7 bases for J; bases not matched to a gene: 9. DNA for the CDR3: TGTGCCACCAGCAAACCCGGACAGGGGGCTACGAACACCATATATTTT. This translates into CATSKPGQGATNTIYF.

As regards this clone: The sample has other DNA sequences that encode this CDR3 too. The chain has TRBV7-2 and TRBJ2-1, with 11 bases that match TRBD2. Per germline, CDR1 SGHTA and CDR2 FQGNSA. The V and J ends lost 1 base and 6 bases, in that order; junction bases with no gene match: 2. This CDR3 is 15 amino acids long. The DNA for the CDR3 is TGTGCCAGCAGCTTAGTAGCGGGAGGGCCCAATGAGCAGTTCTTC. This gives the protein CASSLVAGGPNEQFF. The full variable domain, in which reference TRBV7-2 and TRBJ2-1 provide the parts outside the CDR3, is GAGVSQSPSNKVTEKGKDVELRCDPISGHTALYWYRQSLGQGLEFLIYFQGNSAPDKSGLPSDRFSAERTGGSVSTLTIQRTQQEDSAVYLCASSLVAGGPNEQFFGPGTRLTVL.

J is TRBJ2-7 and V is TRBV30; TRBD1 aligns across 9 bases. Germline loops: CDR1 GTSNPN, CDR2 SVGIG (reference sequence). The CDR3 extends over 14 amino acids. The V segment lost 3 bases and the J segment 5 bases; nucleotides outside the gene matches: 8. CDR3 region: CAWRLGQGPNEQYF. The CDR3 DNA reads TGTGCCTGGAGATTGGGACAGGGCCCGAACGAGCAGTACTTC.

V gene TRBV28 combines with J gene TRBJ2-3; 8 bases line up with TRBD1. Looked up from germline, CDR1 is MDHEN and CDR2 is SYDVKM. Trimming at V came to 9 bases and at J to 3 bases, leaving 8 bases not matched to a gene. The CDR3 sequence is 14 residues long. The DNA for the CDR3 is TGTGCCAGTCACGGACAGGGCGTGACAGATACGCAGTATTTT. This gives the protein CASHGQGVTDTQYF.

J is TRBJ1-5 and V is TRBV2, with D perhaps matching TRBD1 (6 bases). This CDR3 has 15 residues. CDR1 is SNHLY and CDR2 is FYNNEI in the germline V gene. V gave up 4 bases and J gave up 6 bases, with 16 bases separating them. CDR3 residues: CASSALTGSSQPQHF. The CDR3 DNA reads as TGTGCCAGCAGTGCGTTAACAGGGTCGAGTCAGCCCCAGCATTTT.

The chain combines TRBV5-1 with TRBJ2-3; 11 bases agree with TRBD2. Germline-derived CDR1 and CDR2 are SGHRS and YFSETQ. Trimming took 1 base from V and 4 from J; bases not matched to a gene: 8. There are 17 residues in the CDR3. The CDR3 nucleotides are TGCGCCAGCAGCTTGCCAAACCCGGGACTAGCGGCAGATACGCAGTATTTT. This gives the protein CASSLPNPGLAADTQYF.

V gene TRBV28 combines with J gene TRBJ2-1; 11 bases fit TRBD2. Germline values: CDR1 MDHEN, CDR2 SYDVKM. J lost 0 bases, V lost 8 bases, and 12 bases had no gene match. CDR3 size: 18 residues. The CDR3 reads CASGDSGRVTSSYNEQFF. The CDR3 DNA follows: TGTGCCAGCGGAGATAGCGGGAGGGTTACGAGCTCCTACAATGAGCAGTTCTTC.

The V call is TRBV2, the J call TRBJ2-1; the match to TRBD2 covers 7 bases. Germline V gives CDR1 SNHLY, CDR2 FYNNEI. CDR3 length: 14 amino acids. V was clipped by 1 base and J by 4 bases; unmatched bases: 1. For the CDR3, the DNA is TGTGCCAGCAGTGAAGAAGCGGGATACAATGAGCAGTTCTTC. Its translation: CASSEEAGYNEQFF. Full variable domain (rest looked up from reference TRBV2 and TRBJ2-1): EPEVTQTPSHQVTQMGQEVILRCVPISNHLYFYWYRQILGQKVEFLVSFYNNEISEKSEIFDDQFSVERPDGSNFTLKIRSTKLEDSAMYFCASSEEAGYNEQFFGPGTRLTVL.

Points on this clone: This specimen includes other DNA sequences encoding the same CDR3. The chain's CDR3 is CASSQRGDGGSYEQYF. The CDR3 nucleotides read TGCGCCAGCAGCCAACGCGGGGATGGGGGCTCCTACGAGCAGTACTTC. The gene calls are TRBV4-1 and TRBJ2-7; a possible D gene is TRBD2 (6 bases). CDR1 and CDR2 (germline): MGHRA, YSYEKL. The CDR3 is made up of 16 amino acids. Trimming removed 2 bases at V and 0 bases at J, with 14 bases between.

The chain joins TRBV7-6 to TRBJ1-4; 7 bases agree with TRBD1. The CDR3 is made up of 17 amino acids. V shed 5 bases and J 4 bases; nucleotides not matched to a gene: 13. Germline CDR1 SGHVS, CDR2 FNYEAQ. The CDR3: CASSPTGSFRINEKLFF. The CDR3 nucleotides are TGTGCCAGCAGCCCGACAGGGTCCTTCCGCATTAATGAAAAACTGTTTTTT.

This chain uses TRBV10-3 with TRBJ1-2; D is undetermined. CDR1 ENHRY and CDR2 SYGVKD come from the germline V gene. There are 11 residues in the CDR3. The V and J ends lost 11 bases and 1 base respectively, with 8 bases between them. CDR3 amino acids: CASQFNYGYTF. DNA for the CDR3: TGTGCCTCTCAGTTTAACTATGGCTACACCTTC.

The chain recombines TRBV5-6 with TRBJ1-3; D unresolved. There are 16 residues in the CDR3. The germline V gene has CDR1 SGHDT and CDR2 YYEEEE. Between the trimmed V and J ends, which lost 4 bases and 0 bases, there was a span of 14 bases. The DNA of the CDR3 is TGTGCCAGCAGCGGGTGGGCGGGCGTCTCTGGAAACACCATATATTTT. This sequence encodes CASSGWAGVSGNTIYF.

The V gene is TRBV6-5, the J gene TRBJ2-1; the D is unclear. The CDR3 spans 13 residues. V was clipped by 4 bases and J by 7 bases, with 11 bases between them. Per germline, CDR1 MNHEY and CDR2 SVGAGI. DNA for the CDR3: TGTGCCAGCAGTTCTGGGGTGGGGAATGAGCAGTTCTTC. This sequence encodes CASSSGVGNEQFF.

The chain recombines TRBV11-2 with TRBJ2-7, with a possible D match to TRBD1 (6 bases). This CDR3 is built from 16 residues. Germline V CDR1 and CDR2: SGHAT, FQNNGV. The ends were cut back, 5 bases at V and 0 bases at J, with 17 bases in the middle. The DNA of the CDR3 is TGTGCCAGCAGCCCTAAACCGGGACAAAGCTCCTACGAGCAGTACTTC. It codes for CASSPKPGQSSYEQYF.

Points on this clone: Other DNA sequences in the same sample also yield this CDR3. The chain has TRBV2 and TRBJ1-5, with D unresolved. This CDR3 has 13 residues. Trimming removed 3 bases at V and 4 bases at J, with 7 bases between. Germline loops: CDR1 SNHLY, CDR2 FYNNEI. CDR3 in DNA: TGTGCCAGCAGTGACCGAGAAAATCAGCCCCAGCATTTT. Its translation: CASSDRENQPQHF.

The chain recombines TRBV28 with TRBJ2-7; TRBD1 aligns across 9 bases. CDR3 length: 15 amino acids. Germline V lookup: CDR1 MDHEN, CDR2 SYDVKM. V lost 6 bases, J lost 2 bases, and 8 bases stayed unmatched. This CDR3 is CASRSPGQGAYEQYF. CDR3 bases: TGTGCCAGCAGGTCCCCGGGACAGGGCGCCTACGAGCAGTACTTC.

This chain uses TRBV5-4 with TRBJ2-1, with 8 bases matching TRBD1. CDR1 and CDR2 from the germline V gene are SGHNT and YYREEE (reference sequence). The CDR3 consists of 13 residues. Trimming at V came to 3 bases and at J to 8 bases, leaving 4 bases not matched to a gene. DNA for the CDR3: TGTGCCAGCAGCTCACAGGGGGTCTATGAGCAGTTCTTC. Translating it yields CASSSQGVYEQFF.

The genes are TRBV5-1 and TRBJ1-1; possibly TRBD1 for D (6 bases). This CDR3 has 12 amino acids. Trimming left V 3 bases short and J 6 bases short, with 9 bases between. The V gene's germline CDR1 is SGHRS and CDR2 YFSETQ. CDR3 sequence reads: CASSSTGSEAFF. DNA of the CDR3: TGCGCCAGCAGCTCAACAGGGTCTGAAGCTTTCTTT.

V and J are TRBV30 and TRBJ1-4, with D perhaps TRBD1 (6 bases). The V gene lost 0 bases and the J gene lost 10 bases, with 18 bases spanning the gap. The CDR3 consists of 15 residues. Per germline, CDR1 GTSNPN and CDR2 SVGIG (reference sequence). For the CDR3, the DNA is TGTGCCTGGAGTGTACCTCCCGGGACATCCGGAAAACTGTTTTTT. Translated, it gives CAWSVPPGTSGKLFF.

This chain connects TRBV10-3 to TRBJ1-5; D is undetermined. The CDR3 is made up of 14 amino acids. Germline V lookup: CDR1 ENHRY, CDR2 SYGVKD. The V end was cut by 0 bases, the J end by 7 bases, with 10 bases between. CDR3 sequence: CAISESNRGQPQHF. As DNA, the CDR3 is TGTGCCATCAGTGAGTCGAATCGTGGACAGCCCCAGCATTTT.